These 23 T cell receptor beta chains share one sample of origin, sequenced in a study of blood T cells in healthy people across ages. Using a J-beta primer mix together with a sample-barcoded 5' primer, a second PCR was run for roughly 7 to 12 cycles. In TCRdb, the 5' RACE reads were re-called with MiXCR into one record per CDR3 protein. The table includes roughly 1.7 million distinct CDR3 sequences, approximately 32% detected once. Material: blood. These receptor sequences come from a woman aged 25-40 years in good health.

Comments on this clonotype: Relative to the germline gene, one junction end is altered; a read error may explain this. J is TRBJ1-1 and V is TRBV30, with D possibly TRBD1 on 5 matching bases. The CDR3 extends over 13 amino acids. The germline CDR1 and CDR2 sequences are GTSNPN and SVGIG (reference sequence). The CDR3 protein is CAWSPGQGTETFF. In DNA, the CDR3 is TGTGCCTGGAGTCCCGGCCAGGGCACTGAAACTTTCTTT.

The chain employs TRBV4-2 and TRBJ2-5; the D is unclear. This CDR3 has 14 amino acids. Germline V gene data show CDR1 as LGHNA and CDR2 as YNFKEQ. Deletions cut 3 bases from V and 1 base from J, with 9 bases between. The CDR3 loop reads CASSQAMIQETQYF. For the CDR3, the DNA is TGTGCCAGCAGCCAGGCTATGATCCAAGAGACCCAGTACTTC.

The chain combines TRBV9 with TRBJ1-1; D may be TRBD1 (5 bases). Trimming took 1 base from V and 1 from J, leaving 11 bases between them. The CDR3 loop spans 15 amino acids. Germline V CDR1 and CDR2: SGDLS, YYNGEE. The CDR3 protein is CASSVSGLRNTEAFF. The CDR3 bases are TGTGCCAGCAGCGTATCGGGACTCCGGAACACTGAAGCTTTCTTT.

Worth noting for this clonotype: This may be a read error, as it is one base from a much larger clone. V and J are TRBV2 and TRBJ1-2; D not certain. This CDR3 comprises 13 residues. Germline-derived CDR1 and CDR2 are SNHLY and FYNNEI. DNA of the CDR3: TGTGCCGGCAGCGGGCACCTAAACTATGGCTACACCTTC. Protein: CAGSGHLNYGYTF.

The chain carries TRBV4-2 and TRBJ2-1; 7 bases fit TRBD2. After removal of 0 bases from V and 8 bases from J, the junction contained 4 bases not matched to a gene. This CDR3 is built from 14 residues. CDR1 LGHNA and CDR2 YNFKEQ come from the germline V gene. In DNA, the CDR3 is TGTGCCAGCAGCCAAGAAAGCGGGGTTTATGAGCAGTTCTTC. Translated: CASSQESGVYEQFF.

This clonotype has only a few counts. The chain combines TRBV12-3 or TRBV12-4 with TRBJ1-5, with TRBD1 identical over 10 bases. The CDR3 extends over 14 amino acids. V was clipped by 3 bases and J by 6 bases; unmatched bases: 2. The CDR3, as DNA: TGTGCCAGCAGTTTGGGACAGGGGACTCAGCCCCAGCATTTT. Its translation: CASSLGQGTQPQHF.

There are many counts of this clonotype. The chain combines TRBV28 with TRBJ2-7, with 10 bases aligning to TRBD2. Germline CDR1 and CDR2: MDHEN and SYDVKM. The CDR3 has 12 residues. V trimming: 8 bases; J trimming: 3 bases; junction bases outside the gene matches: 1. The CDR3 spells CASRTSGYEQYF. The DNA for the CDR3 is TGTGCCAGCCGGACTAGCGGCTACGAGCAGTACTTC.

V is TRBV7-3 and J is TRBJ2-5; TRBD2 agrees at 8 bases. The last part of the DNA fits TRBJ2-7 better; the J call may be wrong. Germline CDR1 reads SGHTA; CDR2 reads FQGTGA. This CDR3 has 14 amino acids. CDR3 nucleotides: TGTGCCAGCAGCTTAACCGGGGGGGGAGGCGAGCAGTACTTC. It encodes CASSLTGGGGEQYF.

The V call is TRBV20-1, the J call TRBJ2-1; 12 nucleotides match TRBD2. The germline V gene encodes CDR1 DFQATT and CDR2 SNEGSKA (reference sequence). This CDR3 spans 16 amino acids. The V segment lost 5 bases and the J segment 0 bases; nucleotides outside the gene matches: 5. CDR3 bases: TGCAGTGCTCGATCTAGCGGGAGGGCCTCCTACAATGAGCAGTTCTTC. Protein: CSARSSGRASYNEQFF.

Of note for this clonotype: A read error is possible here, since a much larger clone lies one base away. The CDR3 ends on some other residue instead of the conserved phenylalanine or tryptophan, so this is likely a read error. V usage is TRBV29-1 and J usage is TRBJ2-1; weak D call: TRBD2 (5 bases). The DNA end is a closer match to TRBJ2-7, so the J assignment may be wrong. Per the germline V gene, CDR1 is SQVTM and CDR2 is ANQGSEA. This CDR3 comprises 13 residues. CDR3 loop: CSVVQARGYEQYC. The DNA for the CDR3 is TGCAGCGTTGTCCAAGCCCGAGGGTACGAGCAGTACTGC.

The V gene is TRBV28, the J gene TRBJ1-4; no reliable D call. The CDR3 loop spans 15 amino acids. CDR1 and CDR2 from the germline V gene are MDHEN and SYDVKM. V dropped 6 bases and J dropped 2 bases, with 13 bases sitting between them. CDR3 amino acids: CASSSSRPTNEKLFF. The CDR3 coding sequence is TGTGCCAGCAGCTCCAGCCGCCCGACTAATGAAAAACTGTTTTTT.

Comments on this clonotype: One base away lies a much larger clone, so this may be a sequencing read error. The rearrangement joins TRBV20-1 to TRBJ2-5, with a weak D call TRBD2 (6 bases). The length of the CDR3 is 12 residues. Germline loops: CDR1 DFQATT, CDR2 SNEGSKA (reference sequence). The CDR3 nucleotides read TGCATCCCGGGACTTAACGTACAGGCCCAGTACTTC. It is translated as CIPGLNVQAQYF.

This clonotype appeared many times. This sequence joins TRBV12-3 or TRBV12-4 and TRBJ2-1; a weak D match, TRBD1 (5 bases). The CDR3 runs to 13 residues. V shed 9 bases and J shed 9 bases, with 18 bases lying between them. The CDR3 reads CASLGQGAGEQFF. The CDR3 DNA follows: TGTGCCAGTTTGGGGCAAGGGGCCGGTGAGCAGTTCTTC.

In this sample, this clonotype turned up a few times. A junction end diverges from the germline sequence, so it may reflect a read error. The chain is built from TRBV3-1 and TRBJ2-1; D not certain. Germline V gene sequence: CDR1 LGHDT, CDR2 YNNKEL (reference sequence). This CDR3 contains 14 residues. In nucleotides, the CDR3 is TGTGTCAGCAGCCAAGGGTCGTTGGGCCATGAGCAGTTCTTC. As protein: CVSSQGSLGHEQFF.

In its sample, this clonotype was seen a few times. This rearrangement joins TRBV6-1 to TRBJ1-1, with a weak D call TRBD1 (5 bases). V was shortened by 3 bases and J by 3 bases, with 8 bases between the two germline ends. The germline V gene encodes CDR1 MNHNS and CDR2 SASEGT. The CDR3 has 13 residues. CDR3 coding DNA: TGTGCCAGCAGTGACAGGGTCTACACTGAAGCTTTCTTT. Protein product: CASSDRVYTEAFF.

The rearrangement joins TRBV6-2 or TRBV6-3 to TRBJ2-6; D is unresolved. Germline V lookup: CDR1 MNHEY, CDR2 SVGEGT. The CDR3 has 14 residues. V was trimmed by 6 bases and J by 7 bases, leaving 13 bases between them. The CDR3 DNA sequence: TGTGCCAGCAGCCCCCTCGTTGAAGCCAACGTCCTGACTTTC. It yields the protein CASSPLVEANVLTF.

In this sample, this clonotype turned up a few times. The V and J genes are TRBV20-1 and TRBJ2-1; 10 bases are a match to TRBD2. Trimming at V came to 6 bases and at J to 6 bases, leaving 11 bases not matched to a gene. This CDR3 is 15 amino acids long. The germline CDR1 and CDR2 sequences are DFQATT and SNEGSKA (reference sequence). The CDR3 sequence is CSARYTSGATNEQFF. CDR3 bases: TGCAGTGCGAGGTATACTAGCGGGGCAACCAATGAGCAGTTCTTC.

In this sample, this clonotype turned up a few times. The rearrangement joins TRBV7-6 to TRBJ2-1, with D possibly being TRBD1 (5 bases). This CDR3 region has 14 residues. The germline V and J ends were trimmed by 5 bases and 2 bases, with 10 bases remaining between them. Germline values: CDR1 SGHVS, CDR2 FNYEAQ. CDR3 protein: CASSQDTPYNEQFF. The CDR3 DNA reads as TGTGCCAGCAGCCAGGACACACCCTACAATGAGCAGTTCTTC.

This clonotype was counted between two and nine times. This chain links TRBV10-3 with TRBJ2-7; D remains ambiguous. Trimming removed 0 bases from V and 1 base from J, with 13 bases in between. CDR1 is ENHRY and CDR2 is SYGVKD in the germline V gene. The CDR3 is made up of 16 amino acids. The CDR3 here is CAISESTRPVSYEQYF. In DNA, the CDR3 is TGTGCCATCAGTGAGTCAACTCGACCGGTTTCCTACGAGCAGTACTTC.

This clonotype was counted a few times. The rearrangement uses TRBV7-3 and TRBJ2-3, with D tentatively TRBD1 (5 bases). The germline V and J ends were trimmed by 1 base and 3 bases, with 20 bases remaining between them. Germline-derived CDR1 and CDR2 are SGHTA and FQGTGA. The CDR3 sequence is 18 residues long. The CDR3 DNA reads TGTGCCAGCAGCTTAATCCCCACAGGCCAACTACGGACAGATACGCAGTATTTT. Translated, it gives CASSLIPTGQLRTDTQYF.

The chain has TRBV11-2 and TRBJ2-5; D gene unclear. CDR1 is SGHAT, CDR2 FQNNGV, per germline. Trimming took off 4 bases at V and 5 bases at J, with 20 bases between the two ends. The CDR3 totals 16 residues. DNA for the CDR3: TGTGCCAGCAGCTCCTTGACCGGGCGGCAGGCCGAGACCCAGTACTTC. It codes for CASSSLTGRQAETQYF.

Only a few counts were recorded for this clonotype. This sequence joins TRBV10-3 and TRBJ2-1; TRBD1 aligns across 7 bases. The CDR3 totals 15 residues. The V segment lost 3 bases and the J segment 8 bases; nucleotides outside the gene matches: 10. Germline V gene sequence: CDR1 ENHRY, CDR2 SYGVKD. The CDR3 nucleotides are TGTGCCATCAGTGACGAGACCAGGGGGAGCGATGAGCAGTTCTTC. Protein: CAISDETRGSDEQFF.

The gene calls are TRBV5-1 and TRBJ2-1, with D unclear. The V and J ends lost 5 bases and 3 bases respectively, with 12 bases between them. The CDR3 is made up of 14 amino acids. Germline V gene data show CDR1 as SGHRS and CDR2 as YFSETQ. This CDR3 reads CASRAGTYYNEQFF. CDR3 DNA sequence: TGCGCCAGCAGAGCCGGTACTTACTACAATGAGCAGTTCTTC.